The clone carrying this T cell receptor (beta chain) was counted a few times. This entry is derived from a study of CD4 and CD8 cells across lung adenocarcinoma regions. Localized lung adenocarcinoma, a non-small cell lung cancer, affected the donors. TCRdb used MiXCR to reprocess the PCR reads, holding one entry per CDR3 protein. Of some 10,000 distinct CDR3 sequences in the sample, roughly 52% were seen once. CDR1 LGHDT and CDR2 YNNKEL come from the germline V gene (reference sequence). The trim removed 3 bases at V and 7 bases at J, leaving 6 bases unmatched. The CDR3 runs to 14 residues. Specimen: CD8+ T cells from the margin of a lung tumor. This chain connects TRBV3-1 to TRBJ2-1; TRBD2 aligns across 7 bases. The receptor's source is a female donor with lung adenocarcinoma. The CD4 and CD8 labels of this study may be unreliable. The CDR3 DNA is TGTGCCAGCAGCCAGACTAGCCGTGGAAATGAGCAGTTCTTC. The encoded protein is CASSQTSRGNEQFF.